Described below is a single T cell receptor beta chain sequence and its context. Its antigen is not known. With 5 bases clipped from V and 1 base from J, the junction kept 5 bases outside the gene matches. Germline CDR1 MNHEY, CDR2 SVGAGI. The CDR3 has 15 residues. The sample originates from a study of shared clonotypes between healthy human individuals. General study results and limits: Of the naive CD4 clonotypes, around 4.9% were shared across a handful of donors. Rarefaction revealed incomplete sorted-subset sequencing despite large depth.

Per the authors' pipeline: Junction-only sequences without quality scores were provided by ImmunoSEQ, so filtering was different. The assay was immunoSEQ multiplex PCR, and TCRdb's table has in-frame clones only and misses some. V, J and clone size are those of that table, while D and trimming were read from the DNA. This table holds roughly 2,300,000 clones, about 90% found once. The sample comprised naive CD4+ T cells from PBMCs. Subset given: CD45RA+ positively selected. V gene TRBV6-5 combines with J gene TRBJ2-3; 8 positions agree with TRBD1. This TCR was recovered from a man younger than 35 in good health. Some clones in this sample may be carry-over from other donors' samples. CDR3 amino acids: CASSRPGQGTDTQYF. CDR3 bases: TGTGCCAGCAGTCGGCCGGGACAGGGCACAGATACGCAGTATTTT.